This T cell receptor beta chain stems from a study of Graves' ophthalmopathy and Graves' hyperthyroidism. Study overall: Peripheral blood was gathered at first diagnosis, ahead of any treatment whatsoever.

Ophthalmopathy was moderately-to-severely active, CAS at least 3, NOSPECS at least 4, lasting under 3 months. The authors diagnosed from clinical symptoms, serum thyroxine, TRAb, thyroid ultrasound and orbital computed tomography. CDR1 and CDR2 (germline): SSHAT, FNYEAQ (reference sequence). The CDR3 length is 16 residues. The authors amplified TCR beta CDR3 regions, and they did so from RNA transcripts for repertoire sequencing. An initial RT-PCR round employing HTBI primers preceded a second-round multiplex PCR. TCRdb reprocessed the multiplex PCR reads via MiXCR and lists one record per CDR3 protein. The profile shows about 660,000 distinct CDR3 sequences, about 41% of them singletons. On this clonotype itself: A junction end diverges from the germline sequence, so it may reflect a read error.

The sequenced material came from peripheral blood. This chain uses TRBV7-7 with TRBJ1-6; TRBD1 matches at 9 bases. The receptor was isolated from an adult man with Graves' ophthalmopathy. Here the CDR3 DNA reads TGTGCTAGCAGCCCAAGTCCCGGGACAGGGCATTCACCCCTCCACTTT. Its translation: CASSPSPGTGHSPLHF.